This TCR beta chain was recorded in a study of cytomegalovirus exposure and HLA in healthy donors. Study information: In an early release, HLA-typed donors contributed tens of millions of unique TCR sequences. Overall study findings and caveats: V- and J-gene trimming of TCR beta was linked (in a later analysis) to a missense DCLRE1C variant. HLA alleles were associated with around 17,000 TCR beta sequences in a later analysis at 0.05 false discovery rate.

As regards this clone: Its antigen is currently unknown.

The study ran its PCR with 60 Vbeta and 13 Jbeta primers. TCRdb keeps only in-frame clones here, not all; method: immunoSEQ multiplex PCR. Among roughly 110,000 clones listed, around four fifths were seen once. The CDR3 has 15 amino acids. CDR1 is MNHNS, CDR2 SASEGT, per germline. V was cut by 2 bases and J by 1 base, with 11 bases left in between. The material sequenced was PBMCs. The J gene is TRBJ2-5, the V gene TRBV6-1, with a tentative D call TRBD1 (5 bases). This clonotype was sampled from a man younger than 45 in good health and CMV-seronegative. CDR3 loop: CASSEFQGIQETQYF. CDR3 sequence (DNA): TGTGCCAGCAGTGAATTTCAGGGTATCCAAGAGACCCAGTACTTC.